The clone carrying this T cell receptor beta chain was counted between two and nine times. The sample belongs to a study of T-cell reconstitution after alpha-beta-depleted transplantation in children. This CDR3 has 14 residues. The germline V gene has CDR1 LGHDT and CDR2 YNNKEL (reference sequence). With 0 bases removed from V and 2 bases from J, the gap between germline ends came to 8 bases. Researchers prepared the TCRbeta library using unique molecular identifiers, the study reports. MiXCR, run by TCRdb on the PCR reads, gives a single entry per CDR3 protein. The table includes roughly 670,000 distinct CDR3 sequences, over 10% detected once.

J is TRBJ2-7 and V is TRBV3-1, with no clear D. The specimen comprised PBMCs, sampled before TCRalphabeta/CD19-depleted stem cell transplant. This TCR was recovered from a girl aged 2 to 9 with congenital amegakaryocytic thrombocytopenia, due to receive a stem cell transplant. The CDR3 bases are TGTGCCAGCAGCCAAGAGGCAGGCCCCTACGAGCAGTACTTC. Its translation: CASSQEAGPYEQYF.